These T cell receptor beta chains were read from a single sample in a study of CD8+CD57+ T cells in acquired aplastic anemia. TCRdb reprocessed the reads with MiXCR, giving one entry per CDR3 protein. The table records 95,000 to 150,000 distinct CDR3 sequences, about 40% of them present only once. Specimen: sorted CD4+, CD8+, or CD8+CD57+ T cells (not recorded which) from PBMCs. These receptor sequences come from a human donor with aplastic anemia. The CDR3 runs from the conserved cysteine through the conserved F or W. A D gene is named only where the DNA matches it firmly. Only some rows state a clone size, as once, few, many or a class for expanded clones.

>TRBJ2-5|many|.|TRBV7-2
CASSAGVAQGETQYF
TGTGCCAGCAGCGCAGGGGTGGCCCAGGGGGAGACCCAGTACTTC
>TRBJ2-5|many|TRBD2|TRBV7-2
CASSSGGRGREETQYF
TGTGCCAGCAGCTCGGGGGGGAGGGGACGGGAGGAGACCCAGTACTTC
>TRBJ1-5|many|.|TRBV6-1
CASTWGGGRADQPQHF
TGTGCCAGCACATGGGGTGGTGGCAGGGCAGATCAGCCCCAGCATTTT
>TRBJ1-1|many|.|TRBV5-1
CASSLVTQGLNTEAFF
TGCGCCAGCAGCTTGGTAACGCAGGGGCTGAACACTGAAGCTTTCTTT
>TRBJ1-5|many|.|TRBV6-1
CASIHRGKGNQPQHF
TGTGCCAGCATTCATAGAGGAAAGGGGAATCAGCCCCAGCATTTT
>TRBJ1-6|.|.|TRBV6-1
CASTEGVYNSPLHF
TGTGCCAGCACTGAGGGCGTCTATAATTCACCCCTCCACTTT
>TRBJ2-3|.|.|TRBV15
CATSEGDYTDTQYF
TGTGCCACCAGCGAGGGGGATTACACAGATACGCAGTATTTT
>TRBJ2-3|.|TRBD1|TRBV10-3
CAIRTGSDDTQYF
TGTGCCATCAGGACAGGGTCTGATGATACGCAGTATTTC
>TRBJ2-3|.|TRBD2|TRBV5-1
CASSSGLAGSTDTQYF
TGCGCCAGCAGCTCCGGACTAGCGGGGTCCACAGATACGCAGTATTTT
>TRBJ2-1|.|.|TRBV10-3
CVIRPSRGYNEQFF
TGTGTCATTAGGCCCTCACGGGGGTACAATGAGCAGTTCTTC
>TRBJ2-1|few|.|TRBV13
CASSPGPPGDEQFF
TGTGCCAGCAGCCCTGGACCCCCGGGCGATGAGCAGTTCTTC
>TRBJ2-1|.|.|TRBV15
CATSREGGTPSNEQFF
TGTGCCACCAGCAGGGAAGGGGGAACCCCCTCCAATGAGCAGTTCTTC
>TRBJ2-7|many|.|TRBV20-1
CSAREGSRLFYEQYF
TGCAGTGCTAGAGAAGGGTCCCGTCTTTTCTACGAGCAGTACTTC
>TRBJ1-6|many|.|TRBV7-6
CASSLAKGVDSPLHF
TGTGCCAGCAGCTTAGCGAAGGGGGTAGATTCACCCCTCCACTTT
>TRBJ1-5|.|.|TRBV25-1
CASSESGPGNQPQHF
TGTGCCAGCAGTGAATCCGGGCCGGGCAATCAGCCCCAGCATTTT
>TRBJ1-6|many|TRBD1|TRBV30
CAWSRQGNSPLHF
TGTGCCTGGAGTCGACAGGGGAATTCACCCCTCCACTTT
>TRBJ2-1|.|TRBD2|TRBV6-1
CATRGLADNEQFF
TGTGCCACCCGCGGACTAGCGGACAATGAGCAGTTCTTC
>TRBJ2-4|many|.|TRBV6-5
CASSYGDLGENIQYF
TGTGCCAGCAGTTACGGCGACCTGGGGGAAAACATTCAGTACTTC
>TRBJ1-1|many|.|TRBV6-1
CASSGHLNTEAFF
TGTGCCAGCAGCGGACATCTGAACACTGAAGCTTTCTTT
>TRBJ1-6|.|.|TRBV4-3
CASSQDITRVTPLHF
TGCGCCAGCAGCCAAGATATTACGAGGGTTACACCCCTCCACTTT
>TRBJ1-6|many|.|TRBV20-1
CSARAAGPYSYSPLHF
TGCAGTGCTAGAGCGGCAGGACCCTATTCCTATTCACCCCTCCACTTT
>TRBJ1-2|.|.|TRBV19
CASSIQFEGVDGYTF
TGTGCCAGTAGTATTCAGTTCGAGGGTGTGGATGGCTACACCTTC
>TRBJ1-2|few|.|TRBV20-1
CSANGRVYGYTF
TGCAGTGCTAACGGCAGAGTGTATGGCTACACCTTC
>TRBJ2-7|.|TRBD1|TRBV25-1
CASSSGQGRYEQYF
TGCGCCAGCAGCTCGGGACAGGGCCGCTACGAGCAGTACTTC
>TRBJ1-4|many|TRBD1|TRBV20-1
CSAPSRQGALANEKLFF
TGCAGTGCTCCTTCTCGACAGGGGGCTCTAGCTAATGAAAAACTGTTTTTT
>TRBJ2-3|few|.|TRBV3-1
CASSQDSSTDTQYF
TGTGCCAGCAGCCAAGACTCTAGCACAGATACGCAGTATTTT
>TRBJ1-2|.|.|TRBV10-2
CAISESRQNNYGYTF
TGCGCCATCAGTGAGTCCCGACAGAACAACTATGGCTACACCTTC
>TRBJ2-7|.|TRBD1|TRBV29-1
CSVASRAGTGFEQYF
TGCAGCGTCGCATCAAGGGCCGGGACAGGCTTCGAGCAGTACTTC
>TRBJ1-2|.|TRBD1|TRBV19
CASSIGTGSYGCTF
TGTGCCAGTAGTATAGGGACAGGGAGCTATGGCTGCACCTTC